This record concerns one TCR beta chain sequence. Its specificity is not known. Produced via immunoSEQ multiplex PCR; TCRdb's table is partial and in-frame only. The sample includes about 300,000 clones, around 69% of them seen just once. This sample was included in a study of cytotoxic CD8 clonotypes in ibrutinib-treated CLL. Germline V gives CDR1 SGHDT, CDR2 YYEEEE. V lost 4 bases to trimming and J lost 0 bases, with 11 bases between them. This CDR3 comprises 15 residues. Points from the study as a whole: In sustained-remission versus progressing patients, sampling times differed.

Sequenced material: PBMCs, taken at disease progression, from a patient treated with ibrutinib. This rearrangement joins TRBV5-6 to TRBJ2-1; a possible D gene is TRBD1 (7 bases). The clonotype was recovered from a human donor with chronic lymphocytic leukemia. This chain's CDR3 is CASSPGDSSYNEQFF. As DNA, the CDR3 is TGTGCCAGCAGCCCGGGGGACAGCTCCTACAATGAGCAGTTCTTC. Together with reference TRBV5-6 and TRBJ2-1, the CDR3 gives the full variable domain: DAGVTQSPTHLIKTRGQQVTLRCSPKSGHDTVSWYQQALGQGPQFIFQYYEEEERQRGNFPDRFSGHQFPNYSSELNVNALLLGDSALYLCASSPGDSSYNEQFFGPGTRLTVL.